This T cell receptor beta chain derives from a study of cytomegalovirus exposure and HLA in healthy donors (dated by TCRdb to about 2017). Looking at the study overall: A later analysis indicated that the roughly 120 validation repertoires were generated on the platform also employed for the approximately 670 repertoires of the first cohort. To predict cytomegalovirus infection status, the study combined high-throughput TCR immunosequencing, statistical association of individual TCRs with disease status, and machine learning. The study aimed to test whether cataloging public T cell receptors could reveal signatures of past pathogen exposure. Besides the first cohort of 666 subjects, a separate validation cohort made up of some 110 different subjects was used.

Study-level results and caveats: While some public TCRs were present in many individuals, most TCR sequences turned up only very rarely across donors. In vitro tests confirmed that three of the cytomegalovirus-associated TCR beta chains recognize cytomegalovirus antigens. The study gave a list of 150 to 200 TCR beta chains associated with cytomegalovirus. In a later analysis, TCRs clustered in the first cohort were found to also tend to co-occur in the approximately 120 validation repertoires, with approximately 95% of cluster scores above 0. It was suggested by the authors that the approach could potentially be generalized to other disease states and immunological phenotypes. A later analysis lacked HLA typing for the validation cohort, so it scored co-occurrence in that cohort across all 110 or so repertoires. The classifier was reported to diagnose cytomegalovirus status with high specificity and sensitivity in both the original cohort and the validation cohort.

The donors were included in the validation cohort of 90 to 150 subjects, a group kept apart from the approximately 690-subject first cohort. As encoded in the germline V gene, CDR1 is SGHRS while CDR2 is YFSETQ. V loses 4 bases at its end and J loses 5 bases; junction bases beyond the gene matches: 7. The CDR3 goes from the cysteine to the phenylalanine over 14 residues. Solely the CDR3 DNA is kept, with 42 bases framed from the first base. The method was the immunoSEQ multiplex PCR assay. For the original study's pipeline: To diagnose cytomegalovirus status from the catalog of TCR beta chain sequences, a statistical classification framework was built. Imported from immuneACCESS, the table was reduced by TCRdb to in-frame sequences with V and J called. These copies leave out some clones; in studies compared against another copy, an unresolved V gene accounts for under half, and the cause of the remainder is not known. That table is the source of V, J and clone size, and D and trimming were worked out from the DNA. Counted in this sample were hundreds of thousands of clones; 80% to 90% of them appeared once. Roughly 0.82% of the sample lies in the top ten.

A note on this clone: Its target antigen remains unknown. Qualities for individual bases were not recorded, and no much larger clone is one base off.

The TCR originated in a woman aged 18-29 years in good health and CMV-seronegative. The material sequenced was PBMCs. The chain joins TRBV5-1 to TRBJ2-3, and TRBD2 aligns with 7 junction nucleotides. The CDR3 protein is CASSHGGTEDTQYF. The base sequence is TGCGCCAGCAGCCACGGGGGGACCGAAGATACGCAGTATTTT.